This entry describes one T cell receptor beta chain. This entry is derived from a study of blood T cell repertoires in COVID-19. For the study at large: Whether acute or convalescent, the COVID-19 samples came from the United States, Italy and Spain. The cDNA or gDNA used as material had been derived from T cells, B-cell-depleted T cells, or PBMCs.

This CDR3 is built from 15 residues. Per germline, CDR1 SGHRS and CDR2 YFSETQ. V dropped 4 bases and J dropped 0; count of bases not matched to a gene: 5. Per the study methods: Cell counts per sample came from amplifying reference gene primers. The assay was immunoSEQ multiplex PCR, and TCRdb's table has in-frame clones only and misses some. That table supplies the V and J calls and clone size; D and trimming were determined from the DNA. Among fewer than 70,000 clones listed, around 86% were seen once. Sequences were obtained from peripheral blood. The TCR comes from a man aged 45-65 years with active COVID-19. V gene TRBV5-1 combines with J gene TRBJ2-7; 9 positions agree with TRBD1. CDR3 loop: CASSPTGGSSYEQYF. The CDR3 DNA is TGCGCCAGCAGCCCTACAGGGGGCAGCTCCTACGAGCAGTACTTC. The whole variable domain, filled in from reference TRBV5-1 and TRBJ2-7, reads KAGVTQTPRYLIKTRGQQVTLSCSPISGHRSVSWYQQTPGQGLQFLFEYFSETQRNKGNFPGRFSGRQFSNSRSEMNVSTLELGDSALYLCASSPTGGSSYEQYFGPGTRLTVT.